This T cell receptor beta chain derives from a study of blood T cell repertoires in COVID-19. For the study at large: Samples taken during acute and convalescent COVID-19 were collected in the United States, Italy and Spain.

Sequenced by immunoSEQ multiplex PCR; TCRdb stores in-frame clones only, minus some. Here the sample spans around 84,000 clones, roughly 78% being singletons. Trimming left V 3 bases short and J 5 bases short, with 16 bases between. The CDR3 is 15 amino acids. CDR1 and CDR2 (germline): KGHSH, LQKENI. Seattle participants joined during active infection and were tracked over time. The TCR originated in a man between 60 and 75 years old with COVID-19, enrolled during active disease. The V gene is TRBV18, the J gene TRBJ1-2; D not certain. Sequenced input: peripheral blood. In DNA form, the CDR3 reads TGTGCCAGCTCACCCCCTTCGAACAGTGTGTATGGCTACACCTTC. Translating gives CASSPPSNSVYGYTF.